These 14 T cell receptor beta chains share one sample of origin, sequenced in a study of cytomegalovirus exposure and HLA in healthy donors. Repertoires were generated with immunoSEQ multiplex PCR, while TCRdb's copy carries only in-frame clones and drops some. The table records approximately 160,000 clones, about 95% of them present only once. The sample consisted of PBMCs. The receptors come from a woman younger than 30 in good health and CMV-seronegative.

The rearrangement links TRBV4-1 to TRBJ1-6; no clear D gene. CDR3 length: 13 amino acids. The germline V gene encodes CDR1 MGHRA and CDR2 YSYEKL. V lost 1 base to trimming and J lost 10 bases, with 8 bases between them. The CDR3 region is CASSQAGSSPLHF. The DNA of the CDR3 is TGCGCCAGCAGCCAAGCGGGTTCATCACCCCTCCACTTT.

V is TRBV5-1 and J is TRBJ2-1, with D possibly being TRBD2 (5 bases). Germline CDR1 and CDR2: SGHRS and YFSETQ. With 4 bases removed from V and 7 bases from J, the gap between germline ends came to 21 bases. The CDR3 has 16 residues. CDR3 loop: CASSPNRGKVVNEQFF. DNA for the CDR3: TGCGCCAGCAGCCCAAACCGGGGTAAGGTGGTAAATGAGCAGTTCTTC. The full variable domain, rest sourced from reference TRBV5-1 and TRBJ2-1, is KAGVTQTPRYLIKTRGQQVTLSCSPISGHRSVSWYQQTPGQGLQFLFEYFSETQRNKGNFPGRFSGRQFSNSRSEMNVSTLELGDSALYLCASSPNRGKVVNEQFFGPGTRLTVL.

The V call is TRBV18, the J call TRBJ2-1, with 12 bases lining up with TRBD2. This CDR3 has 15 residues. Germline V lookup: CDR1 KGHSH, CDR2 LQKENI. The ends lost 3 bases at V and 3 bases at J; junction bases unmatched: 0. CDR3 region: CASSPGLAGYNEQFF. The DNA for the CDR3 is TGTGCCAGCTCACCGGGACTAGCGGGCTACAATGAGCAGTTCTTC. Looking up the rest from reference TRBV18 and TRBJ2-1 gives the full variable domain: NAGVMQNPRHLVRRRGQEARLRCSPMKGHSHVYWYRQLPEEGLKFMVYLQKENIIDESGMPKERFSAEFPKEGPSILRIQQVVRGDSAAYFCASSPGLAGYNEQFFGPGTRLTVL.

The chain combines TRBV4-2 with TRBJ1-4, with D possibly being TRBD1 (6 bases). The germline CDR1 and CDR2 sequences are LGHNA and YNFKEQ. The CDR3 extends over 16 amino acids. V shed 4 bases and J shed 4 bases, with 16 bases lying between them. CDR3 bases: TGTGCCAGCAGCCCCGCTTTGACAGGAAATAATGAAAAACTGTTTTTT. It yields the protein CASSPALTGNNEKLFF.

The J gene is TRBJ2-1, the V gene TRBV25-1, with TRBD1 matching 10 bases. The CDR3 length is 16 residues. J gave up 7 bases and V 1 base, and 7 bases lay outside the gene matches. Germline CDR1 is MGHDK and CDR2 is SYGVNS. This chain's CDR3 is CASSEWGTGDVNEQFF. The DNA of the CDR3 is TGTGCCAGCAGTGAATGGGGGACAGGGGACGTGAATGAGCAGTTCTTC.

The chain links TRBV27 to TRBJ2-1; D might be TRBD1 (8 bases). Trimming took off 3 bases at V and 1 base at J, with 13 bases between the two ends. Germline V CDR1 and CDR2: MNHEY, SMNVEV (reference sequence). The CDR3 is 16 amino acids. This chain's CDR3 is CASSFGQGGSYNEQFF. The CDR3 nucleotides read TGTGCCAGCAGTTTCGGACAGGGAGGGTCCTACAATGAGCAGTTCTTC.

V and J are TRBV7-2 and TRBJ2-5; 15 nucleotides agree with TRBD2. CDR1 is SGHTA and CDR2 is FQGNSA in the germline V gene. The CDR3 extends over 16 amino acids. With V trimmed by 5 bases and J by 2 bases, 3 bases remained unmatched. CDR3 residues: CASSTGLAGGQETQYF. CDR3 sequence (DNA): TGTGCCAGCAGCACAGGACTAGCGGGGGGGCAAGAGACCCAGTACTTC.

This chain links TRBV7-9 with TRBJ1-2; D call uncertain. The V end lost 5 bases, the J end lost 4 bases, and 8 bases lay between the germline ends. CDR3 size: 12 residues. CDR1 SEHNR and CDR2 FQNEAQ come from the germline V gene (reference sequence). CDR3 DNA: TGTGCCAGCAGCGAGAGGGTCTATGGCTACACCTTC. Amino acid sequence: CASSERVYGYTF.

This chain joins TRBV2 and TRBJ2-1, with 9 bases fitting TRBD2. CDR3 length: 14 residues. Germline V gene lookup returns CDR1 SNHLY and CDR2 FYNNEI. Trimming cost V 7 bases and J 4 bases; bases outside gene matches: 5. CDR3 sequence: CASNSLAGYNEQFF. In DNA form, the CDR3 reads TGTGCCAGCAATAGCCTAGCGGGGTACAATGAGCAGTTCTTC.

The chain employs TRBV7-2 and TRBJ1-2; 9 bases map to TRBD1. The CDR3 is 12 residues long. Per germline, CDR1 SGHTA and CDR2 FQGNSA. V lost 8 bases to trimming and J lost 7 bases; unmatched junction nucleotides: 5. This CDR3 reads CASPTGGLGYTF. The CDR3 nucleotides read TGTGCCAGCCCTACAGGGGGCCTTGGCTACACCTTC.

V is TRBV30 and J is TRBJ1-5, with a weak D call TRBD1 (5 bases). The CDR3 sequence is 13 residues long. V was clipped by 3 bases and J by 5 bases, with 11 bases between them. Per germline, CDR1 GTSNPN and CDR2 SVGIG (reference sequence). CDR3 in DNA: TGTGCCTGGAGCAGGGAGGGCGATCAGCCCCAGCATTTT. Translating it yields CAWSREGDQPQHF.

This sequence joins TRBV5-1 and TRBJ2-3; TRBD2 aligns across 8 bases. Trimming took 4 bases from V and 4 from J; bases not matched to a gene: 5. This CDR3 is 14 amino acids long. Germline V lookup: CDR1 SGHRS, CDR2 YFSETQ. As DNA, the CDR3 is TGCGCCAGCAGCGACGGGGGGGCCGCAGATACGCAGTATTTT. Translated, it gives CASSDGGAADTQYF.

V gene TRBV14 combines with J gene TRBJ2-2, with D perhaps TRBD1 (5 bases). V was cut by 4 bases and J by 3 bases, with 9 bases left in between. Germline CDR1 reads SGHDN; CDR2 reads FVKESK. The length of the CDR3 is 14 residues. CDR3 nucleotide sequence: TGTGCCAGCAGCCGAAGGGGTCACACCGGGGAGCTGTTTTTT. Amino acids: CASSRRGHTGELFF.

The chain joins TRBV5-1 to TRBJ2-5, with D possibly being TRBD2 (6 bases). The CDR3 extends over 14 amino acids. Trimming took 3 bases from V and 2 from J, leaving 11 bases between them. CDR1 is SGHRS and CDR2 is YFSETQ in the germline V gene. CDR3 DNA: TGCGCCAGCAGCTCGATGGGGGGTCAAGAGACCCAGTACTTC. It yields the protein CASSSMGGQETQYF.